The next 28 T cell receptor beta chains were all read from a single sample in a study of T cells in Graves' hyperthyroidism and ophthalmopathy. TCR beta CDR3 sequences were amplified from RNA transcripts. TCR CDR3 underwent first-round RT-PCR with the HTBI primer set. TCRdb itself ran the multiplex PCR reads through MiXCR, one entry per CDR3 protein. The sample lists hundreds of thousands of distinct CDR3 sequences, about 38% occurring once. Sequenced material: blood. These receptors originate from a young man with Graves' hyperthyroidism.

Details on this clonotype: It is likely a read error, because the conserved phenylalanine at the end of the CDR3 is missing. The DNA is left out, because the CDR3 cannot be placed on it with certainty; the CDR3 is given as TCRdb lists it. The V and J genes are TRBV2 and TRBJ1-2; the table gives TRBD1 as D, unverified against the DNA. Germline CDR1 SNHLY, CDR2 FYNNEI. Termini included, the CDR3 measures 8 amino acids. CDR3 sequence reads: CASTGTGG.

The chain recombines TRBV5-6 with TRBJ2-7, with D possibly TRBD1 on 6 matching bases. The germline gives CDR1 SGHDT, CDR2 YYEEEE. This CDR3 spans 13 amino acids. Trimming cost V 6 bases and J 6 bases, with 16 bases left between them. CDR3 amino acids: CASTQVGTSEQYF. The DNA for the CDR3 is TGTGCCAGCACCCAGGTGGGGACAAGCGAGCAGTACTTC. Looking up the rest from reference TRBV5-6 and TRBJ2-7 gives the full variable domain: DAGVTQSPTHLIKTRGQQVTLRCSPKSGHDTVSWYQQALGQGPQFIFQYYEEEERQRGNFPDRFSGHQFPNYSSELNVNALLLGDSALYLCASTQVGTSEQYFGPGTRLTVT.

This clonotype was seen ten or more times. This chain links TRBV10-3 with TRBJ1-4; D might be TRBD1 (5 bases). Germline CDR1 and CDR2: ENHRY and SYGVKD. The CDR3 is made up of 13 amino acids. V was clipped by 8 bases and J by 5 bases, with 12 bases between them. The CDR3 region has the DNA TGTGCCATCGGGGGTGAGGGGAATGAAAAACTGTTTTTT. Protein sequence: CAIGGEGNEKLFF.

The chain joins TRBV5-1 to TRBJ1-1; 7 bases map to TRBD1. V shed 4 bases, J shed 1 base, and the junction held 7 bases outside the gene matches. Germline lookup yields CDR1 SGHRS and CDR2 YFSETQ. The CDR3 is 15 residues long. The CDR3 here is CASSPATGRNTEAFF. The DNA for the CDR3 is TGCGCCAGCAGCCCGGCGACAGGGAGGAACACTGAAGCTTTCTTT.

This clonotype was counted many times. This chain joins TRBV7-2 and TRBJ2-7; D possibly corresponds to TRBD2 (6 bases). Trimming shortened V by 1 base and J by 3 bases, and 7 bases separated the two germline ends. From germline, CDR1 is SGHTA and CDR2 FQGNSA. This CDR3 spans 13 amino acids. The CDR3 protein is CASSLEAGYEQYF. The DNA of the CDR3 is TGTGCCAGCAGCTTAGAAGCGGGCTACGAGCAGTACTTC.

In regard to this clonotype: A read error may explain this, as a much larger clone is one base away. The rearrangement uses TRBV20-1 and TRBJ1-1, with 8 positions matching TRBD1. Trimming removed 3 bases from V and 2 bases from J; junction bases left unmatched: 5. CDR3 length: 14 amino acids. Germline V gene data show CDR1 as DFQATT and CDR2 as SNEGSKA (reference sequence). The CDR3 nucleotides are TGCAGTGCTAGTGGGGGACAGGCCAACACTGAAGCTTTCTTT. This encodes CSASGGQANTEAFF.

V is TRBV19 and J is TRBJ1-2; D perhaps matches TRBD1 (6 bases). Per the germline V gene, CDR1 is LNHDA and CDR2 is SQIVND (reference sequence). The length of the CDR3 is 12 residues. V lost 3 bases and J lost 8, with 10 bases in between. This chain's CDR3 is CASSIWGQGYTF. CDR3 nucleotide sequence: TGTGCCAGTAGTATCTGGGGGCAAGGCTACACCTTC.

This clonotype showed up many times. This rearrangement joins TRBV7-9 to TRBJ2-7; D not certain. This CDR3 contains 12 residues. The V end lost 4 bases, the J end lost 4 bases, and 8 bases lay between the germline ends. Germline CDR1 and CDR2: SEHNR and FQNEAQ (reference sequence). CDR3 DNA sequence: TGTGCCAGCAGCTCGGACGCATACGAGCAGTACTTC. It specifies CASSSDAYEQYF.

Regarding this clonotype: One end of the junction does not line up with germline, which may come from a read error. The chain couples TRBV7-9 to TRBJ1-4; 10 bases match TRBD1. Germline values: CDR1 SEHNR, CDR2 FQNEAQ (reference sequence). CDR3 length equals 15 residues. CDR3 bases: TGTGCCAGCAGCTACCGGGACAGGGGTTCAGGAAAAACTGTTTTT. Translation: CASSYRDRGSGKTVF.

This clonotype showed up just a few times. In DNA, the CDR3 is TGTGCCAGTGGACAGGGGAATGTTGGGAATCAGCCCCAGCATTTT. This codes for CASGQGNVGNQPQHF. The V and J genes are TRBV19 and TRBJ1-5; 9 bases agree with TRBD1. Germline CDR1 LNHDA, CDR2 SQIVND (reference sequence). The CDR3 runs 15 residues. V was clipped by 8 bases and J by 4 bases; unmatched bases: 9.

In nucleotides, the CDR3 is TGCGCCAGCAGCCAAGAGTATGGGGCTCGCACTGAAGCTTTCTTT. Residues: CASSQEYGARTEAFF. J is TRBJ1-1 and V is TRBV4-1, with a possible D match to TRBD1 (5 bases). The V end was cut by 0 bases, the J end by 4 bases, with 12 bases between. CDR1 and CDR2 from the germline V gene are MGHRA and YSYEKL. The CDR3 is 15 amino acids.

To note about this clonotype: A much larger clone differs from this one at a single base, so this may be a read error. This chain joins TRBV9 and TRBJ1-2, with a tentative D call TRBD1 (5 bases). The germline CDR1 and CDR2 sequences are SGDLS and YYNGEE. The CDR3 has 14 amino acids. CDR3 in amino acids: CASSEAEGDYGCTF. CDR3 nucleotides: TGTGCCAGCAGCGAGGCGGAAGGGGACTATGGCTGCACCTTC.

The chain recombines TRBV4-1 with TRBJ1-1, with a tentative D call TRBD1 (6 bases). CDR1 is MGHRA, CDR2 YSYEKL, per germline. V lost 0 bases, J lost 6 bases, and 11 bases lay in between. The CDR3 spans 14 residues. The CDR3 loop reads CASSQEGALAEAFF. CDR3 nucleotide sequence: TGCGCCAGCAGCCAAGAGGGGGCTTTGGCTGAAGCTTTCTTT.

A few counts support this clonotype. The junction departs from germline at one end; a sequencing error may be responsible. The chain joins TRBV7-9 to TRBJ2-5, with D possibly matching TRBD2 (5 bases). The CDR3 length is 15 residues. The germline V gene encodes CDR1 SEHNR and CDR2 FQNEAQ (reference sequence). The CDR3 region is CASSFTPGNQGTQYF. CDR3 nucleotides: TGTGCCAGCAGCTTTACACCGGGAAATCAAGGGACCCAGTACTTC.

This clonotype was picked up a small number of times. CDR3 sequence (DNA): TGCAGTGCCGACAGCGGGGGGTGGGCCGGGGCCCAAGAGACCCAGTACTTC. The encoded protein is CSADSGGWAGAQETQYF. The chain is built from TRBV20-1 and TRBJ2-5, with 9 positions matching TRBD2. CDR1 is DFQATT and CDR2 is SNEGSKA in the germline V gene (reference sequence). The V and J ends lost 6 bases and 1 base, in that order; junction bases with no gene match: 15. The CDR3 spans 17 residues.

The chain couples TRBV29-1 to TRBJ1-3; perhaps TRBD1 as D (6 bases). This CDR3 has 13 residues. The germline CDR1 and CDR2 sequences are SQVTM and ANQGSEA. Trimming shortened V by 6 bases and J by 9 bases, and 18 bases separated the two germline ends. CDR3 amino acids: CSVPSGKGGTIYF. CDR3 DNA sequence: TGCAGCGTCCCTAGCGGGAAGGGGGGCACCATATATTTT.

This clonotype was detected many times. CDR3 in amino acids: CASSFDSLNTEAFF. The DNA for the CDR3 is TGTGCCAGCAGCTTCGACAGCTTGAACACTGAAGCTTTCTTT. V gene TRBV7-6 combines with J gene TRBJ1-1; maybe TRBD1 (5 bases). V was pared by 3 bases and J by 0 bases, with 8 bases between. The CDR3 has 14 amino acids. Germline values: CDR1 SGHVS, CDR2 FNYEAQ. The whole variable domain, filled in from reference TRBV7-6 and TRBJ1-1, reads GAGVSQSPRYKVTKRGQDVALRCDPISGHVSLYWYRQALGQGPEFLTYFNYEAQQDKSGLPNDRFSAERPEGSISTLTIQRTEQRDSAMYRCASSFDSLNTEAFFGQGTRLTVV.

This clonotype was observed at least ten times. The gene calls are TRBV3-1 and TRBJ2-7, with a weak D call TRBD1 (6 bases). Trimming cost V 4 bases and J 3 bases, with 10 bases left between them. Germline V gene data show CDR1 as LGHDT and CDR2 as YNNKEL (reference sequence). The CDR3 runs 13 residues. CDR3 DNA: TGTGCCAGCAGCCCGACAGGAATCTACGAGCAGTACTTC. This translates into CASSPTGIYEQYF.

This clonotype was seen a handful of times. This chain connects TRBV12-5 to TRBJ2-5; possibly TRBD2 for D (5 bases). Looked up from germline, CDR1 is LGHNT and CDR2 is FRNRAP. Trimming removed 4 bases from V and 5 bases from J, with 14 bases in between. CDR3 length: 14 residues. The CDR3 loop reads CASGSSGIGETQYF. CDR3 nucleotides: TGTGCTAGTGGTTCCAGCGGTATCGGGGAGACCCAGTACTTC.

This clonotype has just a few counts. The chain has TRBV15 and TRBJ2-2; D unresolved. This CDR3 is 16 amino acids long. Trimming removed 0 bases from V and 1 base from J, with 9 bases in between. Germline assignment: CDR1 LNHNV and CDR2 YYDKDF (reference sequence). CDR3 in amino acids: CATSRDQVENTGELFF. The CDR3 DNA reads TGTGCCACCAGCAGAGATCAAGTGGAGAACACCGGGGAGCTGTTTTTT.

The table lists this clonotype with many counts. The chain is built from TRBV9 and TRBJ1-1, with no clear D. Germline loops: CDR1 SGDLS, CDR2 YYNGEE. The CDR3 is 14 residues long. The ends were cut back, 0 bases at V and 2 bases at J, with 8 bases in the middle. The CDR3 region has the DNA TGTGCCAGCAGCGTAGACACCTTTAACACTGAAGCTTTCTTT. Translating gives CASSVDTFNTEAFF.

V and J are TRBV10-3 and TRBJ1-2; 7 bases line up with TRBD1. Germline CDR1 reads ENHRY; CDR2 reads SYGVKD. Germline trimming cut 6 bases from V and 0 bases from J; bases unmatched to any gene: 19. This CDR3 region has 19 residues. DNA of the CDR3: TGTGCCATCAGGGGGAGTCGAGGGGACAGCTTATTCACTAACTATGGCTACACCTTC. Its protein is CAIRGSRGDSLFTNYGYTF.

The chain employs TRBV5-1 and TRBJ2-7; TRBD1 might be the D (6 bases). Trimming removed 2 bases at V and 0 bases at J, with 15 bases between. Per the germline V gene, CDR1 is SGHRS and CDR2 is YFSETQ. This CDR3 is built from 16 residues. CDR3 DNA: TGCGCCAGCAGCTTTGCCGGGACACGGAACTCCTACGAGCAGTACTTC. Translation: CASSFAGTRNSYEQYF. The entire variable domain, with the rest obtained from reference TRBV5-1 and TRBJ2-7, is as follows: KAGVTQTPRYLIKTRGQQVTLSCSPISGHRSVSWYQQTPGQGLQFLFEYFSETQRNKGNFPGRFSGRQFSNSRSEMNVSTLELGDSALYLCASSFAGTRNSYEQYFGPGTRLTVT.

The chain uses TRBV4-1 and TRBJ2-7, with D possibly matching TRBD2 (6 bases). The germline V gene has CDR1 MGHRA and CDR2 YSYEKL. CDR3 length: 15 amino acids. With 0 bases removed from V and 2 bases from J, the gap between germline ends came to 11 bases. The DNA of the CDR3 is TGCGCCAGCAGCCAAGAAAGGACTACCCCCTACGAGCAGTACTTC. It encodes CASSQERTTPYEQYF.

This clonotype was picked up many times. This chain joins TRBV24-1 and TRBJ1-1; D gene ambiguous. The CDR3 is 10 amino acids. V lost 11 bases and J lost 4, with 7 bases in between. Germline CDR1 is KGHDR and CDR2 is SFDVKD. CDR3 loop: CAISSTEAFF. DNA for the CDR3: TGTGCCATTTCCTCCACTGAAGCTTTCTTT.

This rearrangement joins TRBV2 to TRBJ2-7, with 8 bases identical to TRBD2. The CDR3 loop spans 12 amino acids. With V trimmed by 6 bases and J by 6 bases, 4 bases remained unmatched. Germline lookup yields CDR1 SNHLY and CDR2 FYNNEI. The CDR3 DNA reads TGTGCCAGCAGCAGCGGGACTAGCGAGCAGTACTTC. It yields the protein CASSSGTSEQYF.

The chain joins TRBV13 to TRBJ2-7, with 9 bases that match TRBD2. The CDR3 sequence is 15 residues long. The V segment lost 6 bases and the J segment 0 bases; nucleotides outside the gene matches: 6. Per the germline V gene, CDR1 is PRHDT and CDR2 is FYEKMQ (reference sequence). DNA of the CDR3: TGTGCCAGCAGACTACTAGCGGGTAGCTCCTACGAGCAGTACTTC. Its translation: CASRLLAGSSYEQYF.

This clonotype has only a few counts. The chain employs TRBV6-5 and TRBJ2-5; 10 bases match TRBD2. Germline V gene data show CDR1 as MNHEY and CDR2 as SVGAGI. The length of the CDR3 is 15 residues. Trimming removed 6 bases from V and 4 bases from J; junction bases left unmatched: 8. The CDR3 loop reads CASSPLAGDGETQYF. The CDR3 DNA reads TGTGCCAGCAGCCCCCTAGCGGGAGATGGAGAGACCCAGTACTTC.